The clone carrying this TCR beta chain was counted ten times or more. Its antigen remains unidentified. The sample belongs to a study of T cells in Graves' hyperthyroidism and ophthalmopathy. The overall study: Initial diagnosis, before any treatment, was when peripheral blood was collected.

Study findings and constraints: Ophthalmopathy was identified by the model a median around 5.9 months ahead of onset.

It was RNA transcripts that yielded the amplified TCR beta CDR3 regions. In the first-round RT-PCR of the TCR CDR3, the HTBI primer set was used. MiXCR was run by TCRdb on the multiplex PCR reads, yielding one entry per CDR3 protein. The sample includes 280,000 or so distinct CDR3 sequences, 25% to 30% of them seen just once. Germline V CDR1 and CDR2: SEHNR, FQNEAQ (reference sequence). V gave up 4 bases and J gave up 4 bases; unmatched junction bases: 6. CDR3 size: 15 residues. Material for sequencing was blood. The V gene is TRBV7-9, the J gene TRBJ1-1, with TRBD1 identical over 10 bases. The TCR originated in a man in his forties or fifties with Graves' hyperthyroidism that later progressed to Graves' ophthalmopathy. CDR3 in DNA: TGTGCCAGCAGCTATGGGACAGGGGTGACCACTGAAGCTTTCTTT. Protein sequence: CASSYGTGVTTEAFF.